The T cell receptor (beta chain) under discussion was sequenced for a study of T cell responses to AZD1222 COVID-19 vaccine (dated by TCRdb to 2020 to 2022). With regard to the full study: TCR sequencing was performed for more than 230 trial participants, of whom about 200 were given two doses of AZD1222 and around 25 were given two doses of MenACWY control vaccine. Enrollment into the trials was organized by age into subgroups of 18-55, 56-69 and 70-plus years, and those subgroups contained around 150, 28 and 57 TCR-sequenced participants, respectively. Study-wide findings and limitations: Because no samples from the day 14 peak response were available, repertoires could be characterized only after the peak T cell response. Only six AZD1222 recipients were SARS-CoV-2 seropositive at baseline, limiting conclusions about previously exposed vaccinees. Reportedly, close to half of the unique spike-specific TCRs recognized epitopes lying outside the regions that are mutated in the B.1.351 and B.1.1.7 variants. After two AZD1222 doses, spike-specific TCR breadth and depth were significantly higher than at day 0 and than in MenACWY recipients. The vaccine-associated CD4 TCRs covered the entire spike protein, and the dominant responses fell in regions 160-218 and 743-854. In the small 56-69-year group, the increase in depth fell short of significance, most likely because of low power. Most participants were white British and females outnumbered males, and the authors suggested that clonal diversity may have been underestimated.

The CDR3 regions of human TCRbeta chains were subjected to immunosequencing. The paper's data handling went like this. TCRs in the repertoires were compared against a reference library of SARS-CoV-2-specific TCRs that had been generated with the MIRA antigen-specificity platform. Breadth was defined as the fraction of unique TCRs that were SARS-CoV-2-associated. Depth was defined as the fraction of total T cells that were SARS-CoV-2-associated. Using the MIRA data, each spike-specific TCR was assigned both to the spike region to which the TCR was reactive and to a CD4 or CD8 class. Log10-transformed breadth and depth values were compared by one-way ANOVA with Sidak's multiple comparisons tests. The table comes from immuneACCESS by way of TCRdb, which keeps in-frame sequences with V and J called. Part of the clones is missing from these tables; in studies checked, under half for an unresolved V gene and the rest for unknown reasons. That table furnishes V, J and clone size, whereas the DNA furnished D and trimming. The sample yields about 42,000 clones; 88% were counted once. Just under 25% of the sample comes from the top ten.

Comment on this clone: Its antigen target is currently unknown. Nothing much larger sits one base from this clone, and base qualities are not available.

The time point label on this specimen signifies: about 28 days (+/-7) after the second vaccine dose. AZD1222 recipients whose second dose came at about 4 weeks and those whose second dose came at about 12 weeks were combined into one group, since spike-specific TCR depth and breadth did not differ between the two schedules. Vaccinee samples were obtained from the UK trials COV001 and COV002, which included a single-blind randomized controlled phase 2/3 trial of AZD1222 (ChAdOx1 nCoV-19) in healthy adults. Trial participant PBMC samples were collected at day 0 and day 28 after the second dose for TCRbeta chain sequencing. The CDR3 holds 18 amino acids from the cysteine to the phenylalanine. CDR3 DNA only is kept here, 54 bases in frame from base 1. From a lookup of the germline V gene (reference sequence), CDR1 and CDR2 are SEHNR and FQNEAQ. V is trimmed back by 5 bases and J by 4 bases, and the junction contains 13 bases that no gene match accounts for.

Sequences were derived from peripheral blood, sampled 28 days after the second AZD1222 dose. The clonotype comes from an adult who received the AZD1222 COVID-19 vaccine. The V gene is TRBV7-9 and the J gene is TRBJ2-2, and 10 junction bases match TRBD2. The DNA is as follows: TGTGCCAGCAGCCGCACGCTACTAGCGGGGAGGGGCACCGGGGAGCTGTTTTTT. The resulting protein is CASSRTLLAGRGTGELFF.